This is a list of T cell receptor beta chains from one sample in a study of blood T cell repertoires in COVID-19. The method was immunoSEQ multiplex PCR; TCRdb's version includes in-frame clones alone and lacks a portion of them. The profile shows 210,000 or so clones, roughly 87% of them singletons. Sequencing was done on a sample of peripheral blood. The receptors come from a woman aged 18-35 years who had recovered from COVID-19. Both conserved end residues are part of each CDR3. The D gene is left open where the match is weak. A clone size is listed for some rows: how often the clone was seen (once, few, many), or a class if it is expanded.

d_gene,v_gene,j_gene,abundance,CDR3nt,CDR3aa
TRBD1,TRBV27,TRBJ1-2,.,TGTGCCAGGAATAAGGGACAGACGATACAAAACTATGGCTACACCTTC,CARNKGQTIQNYGYTF
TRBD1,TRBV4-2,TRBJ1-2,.,TGTGCCAGCAGCCAAGAAAAAAGACAGGGGTTGGGCTATGGCTACACCTTC,CASSQEKRQGLGYGYTF
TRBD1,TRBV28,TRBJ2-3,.,TGTGCCAGCAGTGGTGGACAGGGCCCTATCACAGATACGCAGTATTTT,CASSGGQGPITDTQYF
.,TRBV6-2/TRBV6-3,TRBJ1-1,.,TGTGCCAGCAGTACTCAGGGAGGCACTGAAGCTTTCTTT,CASSTQGGTEAFF
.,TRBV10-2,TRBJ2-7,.,TGCGCCAGCAGTGAACTAGTTAACCACGAGCAGTACTTC,CASSELVNHEQYF
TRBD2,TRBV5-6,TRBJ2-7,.,TGTGCCAGCAGCTCTGGACTAGCGGGTCTCTACGAGCAGTACTTC,CASSSGLAGLYEQYF
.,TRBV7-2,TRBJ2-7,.,TGTGCCAGCAGTCTGTGGAGCGGCTACGAGCAGTACTTC,CASSLWSGYEQYF
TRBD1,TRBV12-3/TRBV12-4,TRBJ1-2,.,TGTGCCAGCCGCATCGGGACAGGCTATGGCTACACCTTC,CASRIGTGYGYTF
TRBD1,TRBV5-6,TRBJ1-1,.,TGTGCCAGCAGCCCGTGGACAGGGGAGACTGAAGCTTTCTTT,CASSPWTGETEAFF
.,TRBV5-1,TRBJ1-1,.,TGCGCCAGCAGCTTATCCATTTCTAGGATCACTGAAGCTTTCTTT,CASSLSISRITEAFF
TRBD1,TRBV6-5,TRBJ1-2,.,TGTGCCAGCAGCCAACGGACAGGTCGAAGCTATGGCTACACCTTC,CASSQRTGRSYGYTF
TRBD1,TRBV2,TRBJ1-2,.,TGTGCCAGCAGTGAAGCGACCGGGACAGGGGACACCTTC,CASSEATGTGDTF
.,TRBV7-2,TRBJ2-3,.,TGTGCCAGCAGCTTAGATCGGGGTGGGGCAGATACGCAGTATTTT,CASSLDRGGADTQYF
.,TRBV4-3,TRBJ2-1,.,TGCGCCAGCAGCCCCGATGACAGACCCTCCTACAATGAGCAGTTCTTC,CASSPDDRPSYNEQFF
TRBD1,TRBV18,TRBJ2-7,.,TGTGCCAGCTCACCTGGGGCCGGGACAGGGAACTACGAGCAGTACTTC,CASSPGAGTGNYEQYF
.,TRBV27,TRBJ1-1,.,TGTGCCAGCAGTGCCGGGGTGACGAACACTGAAGCTTTCTTT,CASSAGVTNTEAFF
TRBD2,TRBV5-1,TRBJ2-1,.,TGCGCCAGCAGCTTGGTCGCGGGAGGATACAATGAGCAGTTCTTC,CASSLVAGGYNEQFF
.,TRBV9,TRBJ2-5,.,TGTGCCAGCAGCGTAGAGGGGGACATCGGTCGGGAGACCCAGTACTTC,CASSVEGDIGRETQYF
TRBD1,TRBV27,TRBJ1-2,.,TGTGCCAGCAGTGGTCGGACAGGGGACTACTATGGCTACACCTTC,CASSGRTGDYYGYTF
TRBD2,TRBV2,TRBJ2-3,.,TGTGCCAGCTCCGGGACTAGCGGCACAGATACGCAGTATTTT,CASSGTSGTDTQYF
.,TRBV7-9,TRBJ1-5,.,TGTGCCAGCAGCTTAGCGGTAGGGGCCGGGCATCAGCCCCAGCATTTT,CASSLAVGAGHQPQHF
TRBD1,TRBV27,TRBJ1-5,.,TGTGCCAGCAGTTCCGGGACAGTCAATCAGCCCCAGCATTTT,CASSSGTVNQPQHF
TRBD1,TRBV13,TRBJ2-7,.,TGTGCCAGCAGCCCCGGGACAGGAATCTCCTACGAGCAGTACTTC,CASSPGTGISYEQYF
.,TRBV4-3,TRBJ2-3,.,TGCGCCAGCAGCCAAGATCAGGTAGCAGATACGCAGTATTTT,CASSQDQVADTQYF
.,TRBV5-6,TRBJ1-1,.,TGTGCCAGCAGCTTGGAGCCGGGACACACCATGTCGGCTGAAGCTTTCTTT,CASSLEPGHTMSAEAFF
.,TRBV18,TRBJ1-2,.,TGTGCCAGCTCACAAGAGGGCTCCTATGGCTACACCTTC,CASSQEGSYGYTF
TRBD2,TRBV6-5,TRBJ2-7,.,TGTGCCAGCAATCCGGGACTAGCGTCTAACGAGCAGTACTTC,CASNPGLASNEQYF
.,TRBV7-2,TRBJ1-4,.,TGTGCCAGCAGCCAAGGGAGAATGAATGAAAAACTGTTTTTT,CASSQGRMNEKLFF
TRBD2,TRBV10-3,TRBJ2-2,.,TGTGCCATCACCAAAACTAGCGGGAGCTTTGACACCGGGGAGCTGTTTTTT,CAITKTSGSFDTGELFF
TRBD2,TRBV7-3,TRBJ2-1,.,TGTGCCAGCAGCTTAAGACTAGCGGGAGGAAATGAGCAGTTCTTC,CASSLRLAGGNEQFF
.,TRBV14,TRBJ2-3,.,TGTGCCAGCAGCCACTCCTTCACTAGCACAGATACGCAGTATTTT,CASSHSFTSTDTQYF
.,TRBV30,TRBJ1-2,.,TGTACTTGTTTCTCCATATTTCGCTACACCTTC,CTCFSIFRYTF
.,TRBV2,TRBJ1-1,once,TGTGCCAGCAGACGCGACAGGATGAACACTGAAGCTTTCTTT,CASRRDRMNTEAFF
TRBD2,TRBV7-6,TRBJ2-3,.,TGTGCCAGCAGCTTAGTGCCCAGGGGTAGCGGGGCCACAGATACGCAGTATTTT,CASSLVPRGSGATDTQYF
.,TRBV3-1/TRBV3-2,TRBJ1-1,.,TGTGCCAGCAGCCACCAATCACGCGGGTACACTGAAGCTTTCTTT,CASSHQSRGYTEAFF
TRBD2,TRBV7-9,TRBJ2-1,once,TGTGCTGTACGGCAAGCGGGAGAATTCTACAATGAGCAGTTCTTC,CAVRQAGEFYNEQFF
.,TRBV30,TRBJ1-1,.,TGTGCCTGGAGTGCAGGGGCCGAAGCTTTCTTT,CAWSAGAEAFF
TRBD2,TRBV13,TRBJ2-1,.,TGTGCCAGCAGCGCCAGTCTAGCGGGGGCGAATGAGCAGTTCTTC,CASSASLAGANEQFF
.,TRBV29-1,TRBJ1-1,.,TGCAGCGTGACGGGGACTGAAGCTTTCTTT,CSVTGTEAFF
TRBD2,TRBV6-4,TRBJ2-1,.,TGTGCCAGCAGTTGGACTAGCCAAGGTGAGCAGTTCTTC,CASSWTSQGEQFF
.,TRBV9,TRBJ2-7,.,TGTGCCAGCAGCGTGCAGGGAAGGCCTTTCTACGAGCAGTACTTC,CASSVQGRPFYEQYF
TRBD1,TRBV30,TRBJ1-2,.,TGTGCCTTGTCCCGGGACAGGGTGAAAGTTGGGGCCTATGGCTACACCTTC,CALSRDRVKVGAYGYTF
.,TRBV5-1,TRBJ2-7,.,TGCGCCAGCAGCTTGAACGGCTACGAGCAGTACTTC,CASSLNGYEQYF
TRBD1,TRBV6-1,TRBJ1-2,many,TGTGCCAGCAGTGAGAGAGGGGACAGCTTGGGCTACACCTTC,CASSERGDSLGYTF
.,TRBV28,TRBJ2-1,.,TGTGCCAGCAGTTTAGCTTCGCGCAATGATGAGCAGTTCTTC,CASSLASRNDEQFF
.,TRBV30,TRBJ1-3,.,TGTGCCTGGAGTGTACCTAAGGCAGGGTTCTTGGTGGACTCTGGAAACACCATATATTTT,CAWSVPKAGFLVDSGNTIYF
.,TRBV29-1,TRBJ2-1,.,TGCAGCGTTGTCCCCGGTAATGAGCAGTTCTTC,CSVVPGNEQFF
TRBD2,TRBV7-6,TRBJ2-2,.,TGTGCCAGCAGTAGACTAGCGGGACAGGACACCGGGGAGCTGTTTTTT,CASSRLAGQDTGELFF
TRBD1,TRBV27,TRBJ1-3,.,TGTGCCAGCAGCCTACAGGGGCCCTCTGGAAACACCATATATTTT,CASSLQGPSGNTIYF
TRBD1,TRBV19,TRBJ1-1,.,TGTGCCAGTAGTATATTCGGGGGACAGTCCGGTCCGCTAACTGAAGCTTTCTTT,CASSIFGGQSGPLTEAFF
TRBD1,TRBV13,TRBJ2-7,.,TGTGCCAGCAGCTTCGACAGGGACCCCTACGAGCAGTACTTC,CASSFDRDPYEQYF
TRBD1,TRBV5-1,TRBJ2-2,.,TGCGCCAGCAGCTTGGTGGGACAGGGTTTCTCCGGGGAGCTGTTTTTT,CASSLVGQGFSGELFF
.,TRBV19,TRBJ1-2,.,TGTGCCAGTAGTATTCTCCCAGGAACTAACTATGGCTACACCTTC,CASSILPGTNYGYTF
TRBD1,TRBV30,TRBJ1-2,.,TGTGCCTGGGGTGGCTCCAGGGACAGATCGAGCCGGTATGGCTACACCTTC,CAWGGSRDRSSRYGYTF